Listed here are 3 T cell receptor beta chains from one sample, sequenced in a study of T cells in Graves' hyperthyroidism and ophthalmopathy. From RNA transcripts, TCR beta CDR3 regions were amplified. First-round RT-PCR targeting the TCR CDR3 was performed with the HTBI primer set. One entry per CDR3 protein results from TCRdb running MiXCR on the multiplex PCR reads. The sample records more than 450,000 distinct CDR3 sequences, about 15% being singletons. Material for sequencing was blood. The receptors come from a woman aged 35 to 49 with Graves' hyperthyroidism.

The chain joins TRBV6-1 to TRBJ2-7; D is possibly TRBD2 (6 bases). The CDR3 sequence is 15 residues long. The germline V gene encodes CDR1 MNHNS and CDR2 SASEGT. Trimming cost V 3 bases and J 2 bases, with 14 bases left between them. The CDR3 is CASSEPGGTAYEQYF. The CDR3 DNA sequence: TGTGCCAGCAGTGAGCCCGGGGGAACGGCCTACGAGCAGTACTTC.

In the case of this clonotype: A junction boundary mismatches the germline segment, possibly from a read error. The CDR3 nucleotides read TGTGCCAACAGCCCCTTAGGGACCACCGGGGAGCTGTTTTTT. This codes for CANSPLGTTGELFF. The V call is TRBV7-9, the J call TRBJ2-2, with D possibly called TRBD1 or TRBD2 (5 bases each). The germline gives CDR1 SEHNR, CDR2 FQNEAQ (reference sequence). The CDR3 is 14 residues long.

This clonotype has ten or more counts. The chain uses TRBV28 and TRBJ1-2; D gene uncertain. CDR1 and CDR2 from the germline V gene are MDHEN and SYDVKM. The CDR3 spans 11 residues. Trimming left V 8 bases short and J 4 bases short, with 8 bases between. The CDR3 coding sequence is TGTGCCAGCGGGCAGAGCTATGGCTACACCTTC. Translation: CASGQSYGYTF.